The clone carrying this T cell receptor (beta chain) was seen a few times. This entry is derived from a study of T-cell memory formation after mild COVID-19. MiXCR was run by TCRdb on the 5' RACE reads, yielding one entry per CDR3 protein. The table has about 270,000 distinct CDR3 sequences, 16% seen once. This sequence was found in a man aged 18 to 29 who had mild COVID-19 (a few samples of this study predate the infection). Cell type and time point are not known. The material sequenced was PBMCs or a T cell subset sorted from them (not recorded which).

CDR3 residues: CASSPRLPGREKLFF. In DNA, the CDR3 is TGCGCCAGCAGTCCTAGGTTACCGGGGCGTGAAAAACTGTTTTTT. The chain joins TRBV5-1 to TRBJ1-4; weak D call: TRBD1 (5 bases). CDR3 length equals 15 residues. V was trimmed by 5 bases and J by 7 bases, leaving 18 bases between them. Germline V lookup: CDR1 SGHRS, CDR2 YFSETQ.